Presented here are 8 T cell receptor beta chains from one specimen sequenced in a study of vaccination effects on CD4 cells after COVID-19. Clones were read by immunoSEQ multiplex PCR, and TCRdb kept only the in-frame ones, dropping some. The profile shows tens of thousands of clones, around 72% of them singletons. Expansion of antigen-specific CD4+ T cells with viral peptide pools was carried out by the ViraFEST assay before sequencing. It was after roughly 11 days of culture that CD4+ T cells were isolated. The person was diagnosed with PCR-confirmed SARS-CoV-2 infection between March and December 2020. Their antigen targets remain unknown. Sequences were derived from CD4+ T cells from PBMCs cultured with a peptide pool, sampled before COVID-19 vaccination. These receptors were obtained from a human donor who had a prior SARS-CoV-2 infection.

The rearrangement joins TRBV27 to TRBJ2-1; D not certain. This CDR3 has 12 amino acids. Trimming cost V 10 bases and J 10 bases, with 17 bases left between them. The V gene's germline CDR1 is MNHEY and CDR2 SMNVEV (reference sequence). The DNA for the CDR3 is TGTGCCACCCTTGCCGGGTCTAAAGAGCAGTTCTTC. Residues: CATLAGSKEQFF.

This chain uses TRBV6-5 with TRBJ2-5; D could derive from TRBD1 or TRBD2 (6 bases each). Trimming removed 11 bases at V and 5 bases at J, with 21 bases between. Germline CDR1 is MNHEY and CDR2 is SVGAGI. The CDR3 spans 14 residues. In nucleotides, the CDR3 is TGTGCCTCGGGGCCCTTAGGGGGGACCGAGACCCAGTACTTC. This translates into CASGPLGGTETQYF.

This chain's CDR3 is CASTTRTGNTIYF. The CDR3 DNA follows: TGTGCCAGTACCACCCGCACGGGAAACACCATATATTTT. The V gene is TRBV19, the J gene TRBJ1-3; no clear D gene. The CDR3 covers 13 residues. Germline assignment: CDR1 LNHDA and CDR2 SQIVND (reference sequence). Between the trimmed V and J ends, which lost 7 bases and 4 bases, there was a span of 11 bases.

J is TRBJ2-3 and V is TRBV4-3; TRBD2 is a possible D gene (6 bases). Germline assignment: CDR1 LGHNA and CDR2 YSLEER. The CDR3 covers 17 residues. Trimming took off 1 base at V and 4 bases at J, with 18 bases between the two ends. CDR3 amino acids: CASSQVLAGPGADTQYF. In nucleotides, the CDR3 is TGCGCCAGCAGCCAAGTATTGGCGGGCCCGGGGGCAGATACGCAGTATTTT.

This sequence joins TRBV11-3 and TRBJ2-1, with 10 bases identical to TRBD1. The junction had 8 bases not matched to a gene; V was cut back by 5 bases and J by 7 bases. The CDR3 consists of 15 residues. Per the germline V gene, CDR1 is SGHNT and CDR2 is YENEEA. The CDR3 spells CASSPGWTGGNEQFF. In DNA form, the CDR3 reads TGTGCCAGCAGCCCGGGGTGGACAGGGGGGAATGAGCAGTTCTTC.

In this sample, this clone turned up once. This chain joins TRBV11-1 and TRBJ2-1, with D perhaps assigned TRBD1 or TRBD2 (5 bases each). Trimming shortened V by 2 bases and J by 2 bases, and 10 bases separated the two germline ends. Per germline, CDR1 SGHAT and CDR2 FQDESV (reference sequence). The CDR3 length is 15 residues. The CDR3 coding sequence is TGTGCCAGCAGCTTAAGGGGAGCAGCCTACAATGAGCAGTTCTTC. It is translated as CASSLRGAAYNEQFF.

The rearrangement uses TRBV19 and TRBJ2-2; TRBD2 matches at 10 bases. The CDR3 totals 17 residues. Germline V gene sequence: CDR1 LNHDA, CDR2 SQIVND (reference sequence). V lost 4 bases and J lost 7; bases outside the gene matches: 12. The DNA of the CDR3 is TGTGCCAGTAGTAGGGGACCCGGCATAGCGGGAGGCGGGGAGCTGTTTTTT. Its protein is CASSRGPGIAGGGELFF.

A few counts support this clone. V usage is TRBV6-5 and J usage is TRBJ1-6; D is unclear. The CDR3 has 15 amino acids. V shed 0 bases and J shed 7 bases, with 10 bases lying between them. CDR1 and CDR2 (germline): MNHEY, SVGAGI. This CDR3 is CASSYSETINSPLHF. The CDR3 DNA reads TGTGCCAGCAGTTACTCGGAGACGATAAATTCACCCCTCCACTTT.